What follows describes a single TCR beta chain. The antigen remains undetermined. Trimming removed 0 bases at V and 4 bases at J, with 13 bases between. Germline loops: CDR1 SGHNT, CDR2 YYREEE (reference sequence). The CDR3 runs 16 residues. These data are taken from a study of Ad26.COV2.S vaccination and SARS-CoV-2 variants. Findings and caveats of the study: It is possible that the TCR breadth and depth analyses underestimated the total T cell responses.

The treatment is: around 19 received Ad26.COV2.S at low or high dose, single or two shots; about 5 received placebo; per-sample allocation not given. Day 63 following the first vaccine or placebo injection was when the samples were taken. The protocol was immunoSEQ multiplex PCR, while the TCRdb copy is restricted to in-frame clones and leaves out a portion. The sample lists 300,000 to 400,000 clones; roughly nine tenths were seen once. The chain has TRBV5-4 and TRBJ1-4; D gene unclear. Sample: peripheral blood, taken in a trial of Ad26.COV2.S vaccine versus placebo. The clonotype comes from a person between 18 and 60 years old who received the Ad26.COV2.S COVID-19 vaccine or a placebo. The CDR3 bases are TGTGCCAGCAGCTTGGCCGGAGGACGGTTTAATGAAAAACTGTTTTTT. This gives the protein CASSLAGGRFNEKLFF.